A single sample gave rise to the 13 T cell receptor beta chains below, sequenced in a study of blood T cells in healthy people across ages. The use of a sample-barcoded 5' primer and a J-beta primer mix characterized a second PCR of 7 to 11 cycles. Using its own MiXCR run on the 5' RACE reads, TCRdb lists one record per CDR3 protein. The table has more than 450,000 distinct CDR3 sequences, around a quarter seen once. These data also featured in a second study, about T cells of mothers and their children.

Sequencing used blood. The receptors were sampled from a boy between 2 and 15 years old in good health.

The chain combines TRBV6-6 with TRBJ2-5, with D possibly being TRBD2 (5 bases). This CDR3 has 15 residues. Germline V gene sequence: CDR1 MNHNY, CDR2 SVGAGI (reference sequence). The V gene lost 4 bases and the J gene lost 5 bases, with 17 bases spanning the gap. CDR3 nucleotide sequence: TGTGCCAGCAGTTCCGGTCCGGGGTTACAGGAGACCCAGTACTTC. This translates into CASSSGPGLQETQYF.

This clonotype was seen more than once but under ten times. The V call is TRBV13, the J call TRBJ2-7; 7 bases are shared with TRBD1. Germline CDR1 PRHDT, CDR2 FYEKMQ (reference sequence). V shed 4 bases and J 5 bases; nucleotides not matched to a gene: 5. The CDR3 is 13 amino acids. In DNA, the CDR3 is TGTGCCAGCAGCTCAAAGGACAGGAACGAGCAGTACTTC. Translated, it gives CASSSKDRNEQYF. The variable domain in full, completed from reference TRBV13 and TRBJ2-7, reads AAGVIQSPRHLIKEKRETATLKCYPIPRHDTVYWYQQGPGQDPQFLISFYEKMQSDKGSIPDRFSAQQFSDYHSELNMSSLELGDSALYFCASSSKDRNEQYFGPGTRLTVT.

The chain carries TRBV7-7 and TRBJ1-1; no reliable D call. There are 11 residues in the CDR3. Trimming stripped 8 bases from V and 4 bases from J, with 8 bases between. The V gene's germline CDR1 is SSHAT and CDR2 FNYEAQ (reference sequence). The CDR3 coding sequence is TGTGCCAGCTCCCCCCTCACTGAAGCTTTCTTT. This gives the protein CASSPLTEAFF.

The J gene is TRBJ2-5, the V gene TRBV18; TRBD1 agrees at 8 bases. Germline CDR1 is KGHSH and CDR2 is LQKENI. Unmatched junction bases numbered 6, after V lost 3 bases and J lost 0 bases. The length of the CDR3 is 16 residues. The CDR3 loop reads CASSPLTGVYQETQYF. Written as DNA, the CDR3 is TGTGCCAGCTCACCCCTGACAGGGGTCTACCAAGAGACCCAGTACTTC.

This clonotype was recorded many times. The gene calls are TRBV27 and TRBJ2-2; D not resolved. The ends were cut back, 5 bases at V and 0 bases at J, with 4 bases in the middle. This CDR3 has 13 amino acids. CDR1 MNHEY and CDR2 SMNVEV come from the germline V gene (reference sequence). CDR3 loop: CASSPTNTGELFF. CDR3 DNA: TGTGCCAGCAGTCCTACGAACACCGGGGAGCTGTTTTTT.

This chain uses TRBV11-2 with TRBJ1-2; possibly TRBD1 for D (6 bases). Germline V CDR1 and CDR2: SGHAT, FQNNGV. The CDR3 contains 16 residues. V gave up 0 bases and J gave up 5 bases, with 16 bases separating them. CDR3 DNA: TGTGCCAGCAGCTTAGATTCTGCAGGGGCGGGATATGGCTACACCTTC. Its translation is CASSLDSAGAGYGYTF.

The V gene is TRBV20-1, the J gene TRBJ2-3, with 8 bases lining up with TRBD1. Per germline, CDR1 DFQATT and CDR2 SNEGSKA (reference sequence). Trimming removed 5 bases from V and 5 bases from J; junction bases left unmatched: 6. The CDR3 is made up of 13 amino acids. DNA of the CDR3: TGCAGTGCTCTGGCAGGGGGCTTAGATACGCAGTATTTT. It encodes CSALAGGLDTQYF.

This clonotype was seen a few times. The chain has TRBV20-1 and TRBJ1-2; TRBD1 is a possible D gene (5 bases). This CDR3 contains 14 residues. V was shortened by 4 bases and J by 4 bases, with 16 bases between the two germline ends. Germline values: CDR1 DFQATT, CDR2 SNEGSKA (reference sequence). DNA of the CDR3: TGCAGTGCTATCGAGGGGCTGGGGGTCTATGGCTACACCTTC. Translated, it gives CSAIEGLGVYGYTF.

The CDR3 coding sequence is TGCACCAGCAGCCAAGCGACGGTGAACACTGAAGCTTTCTTT. Its protein product is CTSSQATVNTEAFF. The J gene is TRBJ1-1, the V gene TRBV1. TRBV1 is recorded as a pseudogene. The CDR3 is 14 amino acids.

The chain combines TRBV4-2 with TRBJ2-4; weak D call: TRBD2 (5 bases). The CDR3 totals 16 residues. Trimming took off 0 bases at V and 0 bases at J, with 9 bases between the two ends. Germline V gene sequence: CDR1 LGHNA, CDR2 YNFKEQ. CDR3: CASSQDRGIAKNIQYF. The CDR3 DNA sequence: TGTGCCAGCAGCCAAGATCGGGGAATAGCCAAAAACATTCAGTACTTC.

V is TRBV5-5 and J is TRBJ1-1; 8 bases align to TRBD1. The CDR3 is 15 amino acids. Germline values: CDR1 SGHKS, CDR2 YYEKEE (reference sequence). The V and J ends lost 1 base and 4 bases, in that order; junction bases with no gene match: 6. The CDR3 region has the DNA TGTGCCAGCAGCTTGTCCGACAGGGGAACCACTGAAGCTTTCTTT. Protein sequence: CASSLSDRGTTEAFF.

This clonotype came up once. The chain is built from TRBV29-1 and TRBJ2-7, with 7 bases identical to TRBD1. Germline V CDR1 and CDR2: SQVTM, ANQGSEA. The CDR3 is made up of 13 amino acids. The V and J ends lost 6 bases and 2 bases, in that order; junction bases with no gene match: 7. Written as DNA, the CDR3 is TGCAGCGTCGCCGACAGGGCTCCCTACGAGCAGTACTTC. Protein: CSVADRAPYEQYF.

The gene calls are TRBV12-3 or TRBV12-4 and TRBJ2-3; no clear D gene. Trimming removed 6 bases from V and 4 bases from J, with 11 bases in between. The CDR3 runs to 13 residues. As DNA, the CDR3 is TGTGCCAGCAGCCGTGTGGGGTCAGATACGCAGTATTTT. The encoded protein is CASSRVGSDTQYF.